The 5 T cell receptor beta chains below were found in one sample sequenced in a study of OX40 agonist ivuxolimab in advanced cancers. Only in-frame clones appear in the TCRdb table, and some are missing; sequencing was by immunoSEQ multiplex PCR. Seen here are around 37,000 clones, 88% observed once, and the top ten hold roughly 13%. The sequencing used CD4+ or CD8+ T cells sorted from blood, collected in a trial of the OX40 agonist ivuxolimab. Every receptor here comes from an adult with an advanced solid tumor such as melanoma, head and neck, liver or kidney cancer.

The chain couples TRBV27 to TRBJ2-1; D call uncertain. The CDR3 runs 11 residues. Per the germline V gene, CDR1 is MNHEY and CDR2 is SMNVEV (reference sequence). Trimming shortened V by 3 bases and J by 7 bases, and 4 bases separated the two germline ends. The CDR3 region has the DNA TGTGCCAGCAGTTTCAATAATGAGCAGTTCTTC. Translated: CASSFNNEQFF.

The rearrangement links TRBV29-1 to TRBJ1-1, with D uncertain. The V and J ends lost 4 bases and 0 bases respectively, with 9 bases between them. Germline V gene data show CDR1 as SQVTM and CDR2 as ANQGSEA. CDR3 size: 13 residues. In DNA form, the CDR3 reads TGCAGCGTTGTATCAGGATTGAACACTGAAGCTTTCTTT. Protein product: CSVVSGLNTEAFF.

As DNA, the CDR3 is TGCGCCAGCAGCCCCTGGACAGGCCAAGAGACCCAGTACTTC. It is translated as CASSPWTGQETQYF. This sequence joins TRBV4-1 and TRBJ2-5, with TRBD1 identical over 7 bases. Per the germline V gene, CDR1 is MGHRA and CDR2 is YSYEKL. V lost 4 bases and J lost 1; bases outside the gene matches: 3. The CDR3 spans 14 residues.

CDR3 in amino acids: CSVVKGDGGPRTDTQYF. In nucleotides, the CDR3 is TGCAGCGTTGTTAAAGGGGACGGCGGCCCTCGCACAGATACGCAGTATTTT. V is TRBV29-1 and J is TRBJ2-3; D may match TRBD1 or TRBD2 (5 bases each). The CDR3 has 17 amino acids. Germline V gene data show CDR1 as SQVTM and CDR2 as ANQGSEA. Deletions cut 4 bases from V and 1 base from J, with 21 bases between.

The V gene is TRBV2, the J gene TRBJ2-7; a possible D gene is TRBD2 (7 bases). This CDR3 has 13 amino acids. CDR1 is SNHLY, CDR2 FYNNEI, per germline. The V and J ends lost 7 bases and 0 bases respectively, with 10 bases between them. Here the CDR3 DNA reads TGTGCCAGCAAAGGGGGGGACTCCTACGAGCAGTACTTC. Encoded protein: CASKGGDSYEQYF.